This T cell receptor beta chain originates from a study of blood T cell repertoires in COVID-19. Sequencing used immunoSEQ multiplex PCR; TCRdb keeps in-frame clones, though not all of them. Among 200,000 or so clones, more than 80% were seen once, and the ten largest hold roughly 2.7%. The CDR3 runs 16 residues. The germline V gene has CDR1 MDHEN and CDR2 SYDVKM. Unmatched junction bases numbered 11, after V lost 5 bases and J lost 2 bases. Specimen: peripheral blood. This chain links TRBV28 with TRBJ1-1; 7 positions match TRBD1. The sequence came from a man aged 30 to 39 with COVID-19, enrolled during active disease. The DNA of the CDR3 is TGTGCCAGCAGTCCGACGGGACAGTTTTTTAACACTGAAGCTTTCTTT. Translated: CASSPTGQFFNTEAFF.